The 27 T cell receptor beta chains below were found in one sample sequenced in a study of cytomegalovirus exposure and HLA in healthy donors. Primers for the PCR totalled 60 Vbeta and 13 Jbeta. TCRdb keeps only in-frame clones here, not all; method: immunoSEQ multiplex PCR. The sample consists of around 140,000 clones, about 61% of them appearing once. The sample comprised PBMCs. These TCRs come from a woman aged 40 to 55 in good health and CMV-seronegative.

The CDR3 coding sequence is TGTGCCAGCAGTTTCCAGCGGGGCACAGATACGCAGTATTTT. It yields the protein CASSFQRGTDTQYF. The gene calls are TRBV27 and TRBJ2-3; perhaps TRBD2 as D (6 bases). CDR3 length: 14 amino acids. Trimming took 3 bases from V and 1 from J, leaving 8 bases between them. Looked up from germline, CDR1 is MNHEY and CDR2 is SMNVEV (reference sequence).

The J gene is TRBJ2-2, the V gene TRBV6-1, with D possibly being TRBD2 (6 bases). Germline lookup yields CDR1 MNHNS and CDR2 SASEGT. The germline V and J ends were trimmed by 3 bases and 0 bases, with 23 bases remaining between them. The CDR3 runs to 20 residues. The CDR3 here is CASSETRGLRFLANTGELFF. Here the CDR3 DNA reads TGTGCCAGCAGTGAGACTAGGGGACTGCGGTTCTTAGCGAACACCGGGGAGCTGTTTTTT.

This clone occurred a few times. The gene calls are TRBV7-2 and TRBJ2-2; 7 bases map to TRBD1. Trimming took 3 bases from V and 6 from J; bases not matched to a gene: 7. The CDR3 runs 15 residues. Germline V gene lookup returns CDR1 SGHTA and CDR2 FQGNSA. The CDR3 region has the DNA TGTGCCAGCAGCTTTACAGGGGCACGCGCCGGGGAGCTGTTTTTT. Translating it yields CASSFTGARAGELFF.

This rearrangement joins TRBV2 to TRBJ1-1; 11 positions match TRBD1. Germline CDR1 and CDR2: SNHLY and FYNNEI. The CDR3 contains 14 residues. The J segment lost 5 bases and the V segment lost 6 bases, leaving 5 bases of the junction unmatched. CDR3 amino acids: CASSRDRGGTEAFF. As DNA, the CDR3 is TGTGCCAGCAGCCGGGACAGGGGGGGGACTGAAGCTTTCTTT.

There are a few counts of this clone. This chain connects TRBV6-1 to TRBJ2-7; 7 bases match TRBD1. The J segment lost 0 bases and the V segment lost 7 bases, leaving 3 bases of the junction unmatched. Germline-derived CDR1 and CDR2 are MNHNS and SASEGT. The CDR3 consists of 13 residues. The CDR3 DNA is TGTGCCAGCACGGGACAGAGCTCCTACGAGCAGTACTTC. Protein product: CASTGQSSYEQYF.

This clone has a handful of counts. This chain links TRBV2 with TRBJ1-2; TRBD1 matches 7 bases. V lost 2 bases and J lost 4; bases outside the gene matches: 4. Germline V CDR1 and CDR2: SNHLY, FYNNEI. The CDR3 loop spans 14 amino acids. This CDR3 is CASSERQGVYGYTF. CDR3 nucleotide sequence: TGTGCCAGCAGTGAAAGACAGGGCGTCTATGGCTACACCTTC.

The rearrangement uses TRBV19 and TRBJ2-7, with D possibly matching TRBD1 (6 bases). Germline V gene sequence: CDR1 LNHDA, CDR2 SQIVND (reference sequence). V was shortened by 7 bases and J by 3 bases, with 19 bases between the two germline ends. This CDR3 contains 15 residues. DNA of the CDR3: TGTGCCAGTAATTTAGGGACACCCATGGGCTACGAGCAGTACTTC. This sequence encodes CASNLGTPMGYEQYF.

J is TRBJ2-2 and V is TRBV18, with TRBD2 matching over 11 bases. After removal of 3 bases from V and 1 base from J, the junction contained 4 bases not matched to a gene. This CDR3 is built from 17 residues. Germline V gene lookup returns CDR1 KGHSH and CDR2 LQKENI. CDR3 sequence (DNA): TGTGCCAGCTCACCTTGGACTAGCGGGTTGAACACCGGGGAGCTGTTTTTT. Protein: CASSPWTSGLNTGELFF.

This clone showed up just a few times. V usage is TRBV11-2 and J usage is TRBJ2-5, with 7 bases lining up with TRBD1. Trimming took 1 base from V and 1 from J; bases not matched to a gene: 3. CDR1 and CDR2 from the germline V gene are SGHAT and FQNNGV. CDR3 length: 15 amino acids. DNA for the CDR3: TGTGCCAGCAGCTTAGGCTACAGGGGCCAAGAGACCCAGTACTTC. Translation: CASSLGYRGQETQYF.

This clone was seen a handful of times. This chain uses TRBV7-9 with TRBJ1-2, with 8 bases matching TRBD1. This CDR3 is built from 16 residues. Germline V lookup: CDR1 SEHNR, CDR2 FQNEAQ (reference sequence). V dropped 1 base and J dropped 6; count of bases not matched to a gene: 10. The CDR3 is CASSLVPPDRDHGYTF. The DNA of the CDR3 is TGTGCCAGCAGCTTAGTGCCCCCGGACAGGGATCATGGCTACACCTTC.

The CDR3 coding sequence is TGTGCCTGGAGCCTCCGGGACAGAGCTGGGGCCAACGTCCTGACTTTC. Amino acid sequence: CAWSLRDRAGANVLTF. This chain connects TRBV30 to TRBJ2-6, with TRBD1 identical over 7 bases. Trimming cost V 3 bases and J 2 bases; bases outside gene matches: 7. The CDR3 is 16 residues long. The germline V gene has CDR1 GTSNPN and CDR2 SVGIG (reference sequence).

The rearrangement links TRBV11-2 to TRBJ1-1; 7 nucleotides agree with TRBD1. The germline gives CDR1 SGHAT, CDR2 FQNNGV. The CDR3 is made up of 15 amino acids. V lost 3 bases to trimming and J lost 0 bases; unmatched junction nucleotides: 4. The CDR3 coding sequence is TGTGCCAGCAGCTTGTGGGACAGTATGAACACTGAAGCTTTCTTT. It codes for CASSLWDSMNTEAFF.

In this sample, this clone turned up a few times. The chain combines TRBV28 with TRBJ2-7; maybe TRBD1 (5 bases). Germline loops: CDR1 MDHEN, CDR2 SYDVKM. Trimming cost V 5 bases and J 5 bases, with 13 bases left between them. There are 13 residues in the CDR3. CDR3 sequence reads: CASSQRGYHEQYF. The DNA for the CDR3 is TGTGCCAGCAGTCAAAGGGGTTATCACGAGCAGTACTTC. The whole variable domain, remainder taken from reference TRBV28 and TRBJ2-7, is DVKVTQSSRYLVKRTGEKVFLECVQDMDHENMFWYRQDPGLGLRLIYFSYDVKMKEKGDIPEGYSVSREKKERFSLILESASTNQTSMYLCASSQRGYHEQYFGPGTRLTVT.

The chain uses TRBV6-1 and TRBJ1-2; tentative D call: TRBD1 (5 bases). The CDR3 has 15 residues. Germline V gene lookup returns CDR1 MNHNS and CDR2 SASEGT. V was pared by 3 bases and J by 8 bases, with 19 bases between. This CDR3 is CASSDFAGPPAGYTF. Here the CDR3 DNA reads TGTGCCAGCAGTGACTTTGCGGGGCCCCCCGCGGGCTACACCTTC.

The chain is built from TRBV5-1 and TRBJ2-1, with a tentative D call TRBD1 (5 bases). This CDR3 is built from 15 residues. Germline-derived CDR1 and CDR2 are SGHRS and YFSETQ. Trimming cost V 6 bases and J 2 bases, with 15 bases left between them. In DNA, the CDR3 is TGCGCCAGCACACCGATCAGGGAACCCTACAATGAGCAGTTCTTC. It translates to CASTPIREPYNEQFF.

The chain employs TRBV6-4 and TRBJ1-2; 9 positions agree with TRBD1. The CDR3 extends over 16 amino acids. Germline CDR1 is MRHNA and CDR2 is SNTAGT. Trimming cost V 6 bases and J 0 bases; bases outside gene matches: 8. The CDR3 DNA reads as TGTGCCAGCAGCCCAACAGGGGGCCAAGCTAACTATGGCTACACCTTC. This gives the protein CASSPTGGQANYGYTF.

The genes are TRBV6-5 and TRBJ2-1; D is possibly TRBD1 (6 bases). Trimming shortened V by 0 bases and J by 7 bases, and 10 bases separated the two germline ends. The CDR3 runs to 14 residues. Germline V gives CDR1 MNHEY, CDR2 SVGAGI. CDR3 loop: CASSYSLQGNEQFF. In nucleotides, the CDR3 is TGTGCCAGCAGTTACTCGCTTCAGGGGAATGAGCAGTTCTTC.

The CDR3 sequence is CASSSPGSWPGEQFF. CDR3 coding DNA: TGTGCCAGCAGCTCTCCGGGCTCCTGGCCGGGAGAGCAGTTCTTC. The genes are TRBV5-8 and TRBJ2-1; D might be TRBD2 (5 bases). The CDR3 length is 15 residues. V dropped 3 bases and J dropped 10 bases, with 20 bases sitting between them. Germline CDR1 is SGHTS and CDR2 is YDEGEE.

This sequence joins TRBV12-5 and TRBJ2-5, with D perhaps matching TRBD2 (5 bases). In germline, CDR1 is LGHNT, CDR2 FRNRAP. Trimming cost V 7 bases and J 3 bases, with 12 bases left between them. The CDR3 covers 13 residues. The CDR3 reads CASALSGKETQYF. In DNA form, the CDR3 reads TGTGCTAGTGCCCTGTCGGGAAAAGAGACCCAGTACTTC.

The V and J genes are TRBV28 and TRBJ2-1; 7 bases are a match to TRBD1. Germline CDR1 reads MDHEN; CDR2 reads SYDVKM. V lost 9 bases, J lost 6 bases, and 14 bases stayed unmatched. The CDR3 extends over 15 amino acids. CDR3 nucleotide sequence: TGTGCCAGGAGTAGTTTCGGGACAGAACCCAATGAGCAGTTCTTC. It translates to CARSSFGTEPNEQFF.

The chain joins TRBV19 to TRBJ1-5; 9 nucleotides line up with TRBD1. V was pared by 2 bases and J by 4 bases, with 3 bases of the junction left unmatched. The CDR3 consists of 15 residues. The germline V gene has CDR1 LNHDA and CDR2 SQIVND (reference sequence). CDR3 bases: TGTGCCAGTAGTATATGGGACAGGGCGAATCAGCCCCAGCATTTT. Its protein product is CASSIWDRANQPQHF.

As regards this clone: A read error may produce the germline difference seen at one junction end. The chain uses TRBV7-2 and TRBJ1-6; 11 nucleotides match TRBD1. The germline CDR1 and CDR2 sequences are SGHTA and FQGNSA. There are 16 residues in the CDR3. CDR3 bases: TGTGCCAGCAGGTTAGGACAGGGGGCTTCGAGTTCACCCCTCCACTTT. Translation gives CASRLGQGASSSPLHF.

The J gene is TRBJ2-1, the V gene TRBV9, with a weak D call TRBD2 (6 bases). The V gene's germline CDR1 is SGDLS and CDR2 YYNGEE. Deletions cut 2 bases from V and 0 bases from J, with 12 bases between. The CDR3 sequence is 16 residues long. The CDR3 region is CASSVSAGLSYNEQFF. DNA for the CDR3: TGTGCCAGCAGCGTTTCAGCGGGCCTCTCCTACAATGAGCAGTTCTTC.

The chain recombines TRBV6-1 with TRBJ2-1; 8 bases agree with TRBD1. V trimming: 7 bases; J trimming: 6 bases; junction bases outside the gene matches: 5. This CDR3 is built from 13 residues. The germline CDR1 and CDR2 sequences are MNHNS and SASEGT. The CDR3 protein is CASKGQGINEQFF. The CDR3 coding sequence is TGTGCCAGCAAAGGACAGGGTATCAATGAGCAGTTCTTC.

This rearrangement joins TRBV28 to TRBJ2-7; unclear D gene. V was shortened by 6 bases and J by 0 bases, with 9 bases between the two germline ends. From germline, CDR1 is MDHEN and CDR2 SYDVKM. There are 13 residues in the CDR3. The CDR3 DNA reads as TGTGCCAGCAGGAAGCCTAGCTCCTACGAGCAGTACTTC. Amino acids: CASRKPSSYEQYF.

This clone was observed a few times. The J gene is TRBJ2-1, the V gene TRBV10-1; TRBD1 aligns across 7 bases. V trimming: 10 bases; J trimming: 1 base; junction bases outside the gene matches: 10. CDR3 length: 15 amino acids. Germline values: CDR1 WNHNN, CDR2 SYGVQD (reference sequence). DNA for the CDR3: TGCGCCACCAAGCCCGGGACAGATTCCTACAATGAGCAGTTCTTC. Its translation: CATKPGTDSYNEQFF.

The sample holds a few counts of this clone. V and J are TRBV7-2 and TRBJ1-1; weak D call: TRBD1 (6 bases). This CDR3 comprises 15 residues. V gave up 3 bases and J gave up 1 base, with 12 bases separating them. Germline V gene sequence: CDR1 SGHTA, CDR2 FQGNSA. The CDR3 loop is CASSFSGVKNTEAFF. CDR3 DNA sequence: TGTGCCAGCAGCTTCTCAGGGGTTAAGAACACTGAAGCTTTCTTT. Supplemented by reference TRBV7-2 and TRBJ1-1, the full variable domain reads GAGVSQSPSNKVTEKGKDVELRCDPISGHTALYWYRQSLGQGLEFLIYFQGNSAPDKSGLPSDRFSAERTGGSVSTLTIQRTQQEDSAVYLCASSFSGVKNTEAFFGQGTRLTVV.